This TCR beta chain was documented in a study of cytomegalovirus exposure and HLA in healthy donors. Study-wide results and caveats: TCR beta sequences reportedly predicted the HLA-A and HLA-B alleles of most subjects accurately. Usually a TCR sequence was rare, but some public TCRs were found in many donors.

The PCR employed 60 Vbeta primers together with 13 Jbeta primers. Authors' methods: About 11 million of 80 million to 85 million unique TCR beta chains were shared, per a later count. The assay was immunoSEQ multiplex PCR, and TCRdb's table has in-frame clones only and misses some. V, J and clone size reflect that table, while D and trimming were determined from the DNA. In total, the table holds about 160,000 clones. V gave up 0 bases and J gave up 4 bases, with 12 bases separating them. This CDR3 has 15 amino acids. In germline, CDR1 is SGHDN, CDR2 FVKESK. For this clone: Its specificity is not known.

This TCR derives from a man under 40 in good health and CMV-seronegative. J is TRBJ1-2 and V is TRBV14, with D perhaps TRBD1 (6 bases). Sequenced input: PBMCs. CDR3 residues: CASSQETGFSYGYTF. Here the CDR3 DNA reads TGTGCCAGCAGCCAAGAGACAGGATTCTCCTATGGCTACACCTTC. The whole variable domain, filled in from reference TRBV14 and TRBJ1-2, reads EAGVTQFPSHSVIEKGQTVTLRCDPISGHDNLYWYRRVMGKEIKFLLHFVKESKQDESGMPNNRFLAERTGGTYSTLKVQPAELEDSGVYFCASSQETGFSYGYTFGSGTRLTVV.